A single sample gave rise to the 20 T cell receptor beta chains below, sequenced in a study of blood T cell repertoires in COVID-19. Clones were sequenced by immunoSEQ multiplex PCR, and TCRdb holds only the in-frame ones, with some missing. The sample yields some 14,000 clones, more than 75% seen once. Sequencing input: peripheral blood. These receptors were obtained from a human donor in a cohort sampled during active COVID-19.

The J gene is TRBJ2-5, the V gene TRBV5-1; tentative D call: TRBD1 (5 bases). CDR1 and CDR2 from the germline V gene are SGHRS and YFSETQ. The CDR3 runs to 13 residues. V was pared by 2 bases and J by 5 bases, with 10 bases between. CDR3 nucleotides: TGCGCCAGCAGCTTAGGGGCGGACGAGACCCAGTACTTC. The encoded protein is CASSLGADETQYF.

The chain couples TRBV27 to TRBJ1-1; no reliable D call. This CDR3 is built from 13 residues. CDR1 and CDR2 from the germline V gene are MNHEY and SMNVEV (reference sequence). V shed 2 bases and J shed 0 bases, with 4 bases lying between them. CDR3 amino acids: CASSLQLNTEAFF. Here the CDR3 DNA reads TGTGCCAGCAGTTTACAGTTGAACACTGAAGCTTTCTTT.

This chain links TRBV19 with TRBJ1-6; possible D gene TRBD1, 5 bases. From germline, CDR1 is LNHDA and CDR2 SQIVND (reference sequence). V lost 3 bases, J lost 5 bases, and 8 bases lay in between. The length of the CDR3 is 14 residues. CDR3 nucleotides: TGTGCCAGTAGTATTCTGACAGATAATTCACCCCTCCACTTT. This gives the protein CASSILTDNSPLHF.

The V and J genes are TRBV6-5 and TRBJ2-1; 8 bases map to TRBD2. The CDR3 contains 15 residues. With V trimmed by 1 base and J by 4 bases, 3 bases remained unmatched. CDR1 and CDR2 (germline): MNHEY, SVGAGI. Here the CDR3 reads CASSYLAGPYNEQFF. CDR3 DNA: TGTGCCAGCAGTTACTTAGCGGGACCTTACAATGAGCAGTTCTTC.

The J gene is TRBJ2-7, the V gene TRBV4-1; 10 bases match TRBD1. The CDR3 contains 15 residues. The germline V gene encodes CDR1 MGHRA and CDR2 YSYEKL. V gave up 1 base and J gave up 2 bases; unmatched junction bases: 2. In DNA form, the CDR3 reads TGCGCCAGCAGCCAAGTGGACAGGGGGACCTACGAGCAGTACTTC. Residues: CASSQVDRGTYEQYF.

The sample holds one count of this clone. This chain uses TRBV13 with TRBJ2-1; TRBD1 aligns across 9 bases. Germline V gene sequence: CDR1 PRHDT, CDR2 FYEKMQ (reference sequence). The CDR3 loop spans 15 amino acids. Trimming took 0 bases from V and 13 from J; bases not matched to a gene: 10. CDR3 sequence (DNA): TGTGCCAGCAGCTTAGGGACAGGGGGAGAAAATTTTCAGTTCTTC. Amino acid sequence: CASSLGTGGENFQFF. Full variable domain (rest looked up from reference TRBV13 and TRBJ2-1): AAGVIQSPRHLIKEKRETATLKCYPIPRHDTVYWYQQGPGQDPQFLISFYEKMQSDKGSIPDRFSAQQFSDYHSELNMSSLELGDSALYFCASSLGTGGENFQFFGPGTRLTVL.

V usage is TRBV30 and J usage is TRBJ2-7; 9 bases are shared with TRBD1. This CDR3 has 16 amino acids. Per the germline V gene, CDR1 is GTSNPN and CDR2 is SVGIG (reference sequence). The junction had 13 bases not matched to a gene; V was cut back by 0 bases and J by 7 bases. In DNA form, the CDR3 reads TGTGCCTGGAGTGTACAAGGGACAGGGTTTTTTTCAGAGCAGTACTTC. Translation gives CAWSVQGTGFFSEQYF. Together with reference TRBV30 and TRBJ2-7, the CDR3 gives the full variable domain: SQTIHQWPATLVQPVGSPLSLECTVEGTSNPNLYWYRQAAGRGLQLLFYSVGIGQISSEVPQNLSASRPQDRQFILSSKKLLLSDSGFYLCAWSVQGTGFFSEQYFGPGTRLTVT.

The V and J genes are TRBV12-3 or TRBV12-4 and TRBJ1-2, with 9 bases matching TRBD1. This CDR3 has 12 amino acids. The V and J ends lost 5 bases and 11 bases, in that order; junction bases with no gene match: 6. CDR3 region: CASSPDRGRYTF. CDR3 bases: TGTGCCAGCAGTCCTGACAGGGGGAGGTACACCTTC.

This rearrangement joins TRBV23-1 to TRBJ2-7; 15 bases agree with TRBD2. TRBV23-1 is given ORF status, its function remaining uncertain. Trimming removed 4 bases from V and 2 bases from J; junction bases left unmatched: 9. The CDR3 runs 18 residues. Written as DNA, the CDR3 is TGCGCCAGCAGTCGGGGACTAGCGGGAGGTCAGGGAACCTACGAGCAGTACTTC. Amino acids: CASSRGLAGGQGTYEQYF.

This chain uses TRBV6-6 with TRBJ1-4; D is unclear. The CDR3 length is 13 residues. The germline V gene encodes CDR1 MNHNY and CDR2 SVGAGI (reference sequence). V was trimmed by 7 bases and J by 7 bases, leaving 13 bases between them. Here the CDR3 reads CASTPGSFEKLFF. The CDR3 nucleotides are TGTGCCAGCACCCCCGGGTCCTTTGAAAAACTGTTTTTT.

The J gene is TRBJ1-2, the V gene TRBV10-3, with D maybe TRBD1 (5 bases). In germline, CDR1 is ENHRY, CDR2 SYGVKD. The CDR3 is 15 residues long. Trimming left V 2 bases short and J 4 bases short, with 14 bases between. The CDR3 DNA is TGTGCCATCAGTGAGGATATTGTAAGGGGCTATGGCTACACCTTC. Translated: CAISEDIVRGYGYTF.

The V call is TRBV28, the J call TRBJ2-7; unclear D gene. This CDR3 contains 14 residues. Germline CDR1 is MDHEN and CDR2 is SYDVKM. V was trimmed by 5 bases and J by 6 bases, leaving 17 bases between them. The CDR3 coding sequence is TGTGCCAGCAGTACCCCCGTGTTTGCTATCGAGCAGTACTTC. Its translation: CASSTPVFAIEQYF.

The CDR3 spells CASSEGSSYGYTF. DNA of the CDR3: TGTGCCAGCAGTGAGGGAAGCAGCTATGGCTACACCTTC. The gene calls are TRBV3-1 (or the pseudogene TRBV3-2) and TRBJ1-2; D not resolved. V was clipped by 6 bases and J by 4 bases, with 12 bases between them. From germline, CDR1 is LGHDT and CDR2 YNNKEL (reference sequence). This CDR3 contains 13 residues.

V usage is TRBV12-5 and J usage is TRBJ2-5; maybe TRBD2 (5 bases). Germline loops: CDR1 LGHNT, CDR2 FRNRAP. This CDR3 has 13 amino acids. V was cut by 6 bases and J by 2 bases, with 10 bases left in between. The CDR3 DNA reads TGTGCTAGTGGATCTAGCTTGCAAGAGACCCAGTACTTC. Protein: CASGSSLQETQYF.

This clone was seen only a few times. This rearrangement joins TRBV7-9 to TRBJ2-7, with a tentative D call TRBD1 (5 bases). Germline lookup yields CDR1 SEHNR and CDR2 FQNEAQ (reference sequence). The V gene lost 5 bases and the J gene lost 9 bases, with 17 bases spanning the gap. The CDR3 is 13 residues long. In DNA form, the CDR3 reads TGTGCCAGCAGCGACAGCGCTACCCACGGGCAGTACTTC. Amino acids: CASSDSATHGQYF.

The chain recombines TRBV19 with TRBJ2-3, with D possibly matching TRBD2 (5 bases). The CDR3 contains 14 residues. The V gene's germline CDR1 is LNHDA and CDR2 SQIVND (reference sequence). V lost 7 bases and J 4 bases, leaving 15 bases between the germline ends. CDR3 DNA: TGTGCCAGTACCCGGGGTGGAGAGGCAGATACGCAGTATTTT. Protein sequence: CASTRGGEADTQYF.

CDR3 amino acids: CASSGDTQYF. The CDR3 bases are TGTGCCAGCAGCGGAGATACGCAGTATTTT. The chain is built from TRBV12-3 or TRBV12-4 and TRBJ2-3; D is ambiguous. This CDR3 is built from 10 residues. V was trimmed by 6 bases and J by 5 bases, leaving 3 bases between them.

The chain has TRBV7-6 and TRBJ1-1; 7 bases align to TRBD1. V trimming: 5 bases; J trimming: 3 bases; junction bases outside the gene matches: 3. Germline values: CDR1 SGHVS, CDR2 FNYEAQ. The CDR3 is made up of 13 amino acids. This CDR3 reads CASSPGTDTEAFF. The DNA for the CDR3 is TGTGCCAGCAGCCCCGGGACAGACACTGAAGCTTTCTTT.

The CDR3 DNA reads as TGTGCCAGCAGGTCGAGGGAAAAACTGTTTTTT. Translation gives CASRSREKLFF. The chain recombines TRBV2 with TRBJ1-4; D is unclear. Trimming took off 6 bases at V and 8 bases at J, with 7 bases between the two ends. CDR1 is SNHLY, CDR2 FYNNEI, per germline. There are 11 residues in the CDR3.

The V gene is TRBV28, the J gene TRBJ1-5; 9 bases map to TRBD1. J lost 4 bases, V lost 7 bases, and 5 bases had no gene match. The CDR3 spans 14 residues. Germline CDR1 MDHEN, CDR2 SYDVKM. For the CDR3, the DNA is TGTGCCAGCACCACCGGGACAGGGAATCAGCCCCAGCATTTT. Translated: CASTTGTGNQPQHF.